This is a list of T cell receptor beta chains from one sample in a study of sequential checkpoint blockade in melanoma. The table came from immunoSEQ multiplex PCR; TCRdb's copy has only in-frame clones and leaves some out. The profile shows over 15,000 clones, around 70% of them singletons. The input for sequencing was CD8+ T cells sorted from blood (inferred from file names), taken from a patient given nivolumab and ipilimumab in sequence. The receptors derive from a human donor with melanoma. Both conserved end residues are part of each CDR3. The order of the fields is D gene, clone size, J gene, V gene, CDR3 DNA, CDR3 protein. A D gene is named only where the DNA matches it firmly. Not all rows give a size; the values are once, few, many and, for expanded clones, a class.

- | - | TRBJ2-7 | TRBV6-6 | TGTGCCAGCAGACTCAACAGGGACGAGCAGTACTTC | CASRLNRDEQYF
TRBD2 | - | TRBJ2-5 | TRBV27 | TGTGCCAGCAGTTTATTGCTAGCGGGGGGGCCTCGAGAGACCCAGTACTTC | CASSLLLAGGPRETQYF
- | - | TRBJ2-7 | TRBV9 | TGTGCCAGCAGCCCGTGGCGGGCCGACTACGAGCAGTACTTC | CASSPWRADYEQYF
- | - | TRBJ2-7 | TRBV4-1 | TGCGCCAGCAGCCCCTTAGAAGCAGGTGGGGCCTCCTACGAGCAGTACTTC | CASSPLEAGGASYEQYF
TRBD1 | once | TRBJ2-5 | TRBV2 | TGTGCCAGCAGTGAAGCGCTTGTCAGGGGGCTCTTAGGGACCCAGTACTTC | CASSEALVRGLLGTQYF
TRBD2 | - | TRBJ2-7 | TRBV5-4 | TGTGCCACCACTAGCGGTTACGAGCAGTACTTC | CATTSGYEQYF
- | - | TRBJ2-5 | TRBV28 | TGTGCCAGCAGTTTGCAACAGGAGCCCCAAGAGACCCAGTACTTC | CASSLQQEPQETQYF
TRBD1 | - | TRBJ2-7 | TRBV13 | TGTGCCAGCAGCTTGAGGACAGGGGCCTACGAGCAGTACTTC | CASSLRTGAYEQYF
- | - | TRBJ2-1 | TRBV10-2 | TGCGCCAGCAGTGAGGAGGGCAGAACCTCCTACAATGAGCAGTTCTTC | CASSEEGRTSYNEQFF
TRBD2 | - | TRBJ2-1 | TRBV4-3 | TGCGCCAGCAGCCAAGATTCCGCGGGAGGCTACAATGAGCAGTTCTTC | CASSQDSAGGYNEQFF
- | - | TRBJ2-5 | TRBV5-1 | TGCGCCAGCCGGGCCCCAGGGGAAGAGACCCAGTACTTC | CASRAPGEETQYF
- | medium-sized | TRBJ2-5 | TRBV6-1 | TGTGCCAGCAGTGCACAAGCTGGGGCCCAAGAGACCCAGTACTTC | CASSAQAGAQETQYF
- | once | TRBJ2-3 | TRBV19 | TGTGCCGCAGGCGGGGCTGTGGGTCCAGATACGCAGTATTTT | CAAGGAVGPDTQYF
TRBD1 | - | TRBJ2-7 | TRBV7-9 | TGTGCCAGCAGCACCGGGACAGGCCTGTACGAGCAGTACTTC | CASSTGTGLYEQYF
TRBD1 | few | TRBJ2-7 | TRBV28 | TGTGCCAGCAGTTCTCCGGGACAGGGTGTCGAGGAGCAGTACTTC | CASSSPGQGVEEQYF
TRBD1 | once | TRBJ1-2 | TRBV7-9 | TGTGCCAGCAGCTTAGTGGGGACAGGGGGCGCAGACTATGGCTACACCTTC | CASSLVGTGGADYGYTF
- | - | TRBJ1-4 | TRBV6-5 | TGTGCCAGCAAAAACAGAGCAACTAATGAAAAACTGTTTTTT | CASKNRATNEKLFF
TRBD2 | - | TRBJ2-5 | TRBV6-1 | TGTGCCAGCAGTGAAAGATGGCTAGCGGGCGAAGAGACCCAGTACTTC | CASSERWLAGEETQYF
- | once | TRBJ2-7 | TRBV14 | TGTGCCAGCAGCCAAGACCCTAGACTAGTAGGGGTGAGACGGAGATACGAGCAGTACTTC | CASSQDPRLVGVRRRYEQYF
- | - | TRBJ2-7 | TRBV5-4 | TGCGCCAGCAGCCAAGATCCCGGAGACAGTTCCTACGAGCAGTACTTC | CASSQDPGDSSYEQYF
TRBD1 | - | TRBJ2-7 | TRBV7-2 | TGTGCCAGCAGCTTAGGCCCCGGACAGGATGGCTACGAGCAGTACTTC | CASSLGPGQDGYEQYF
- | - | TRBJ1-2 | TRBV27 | TGTGCCAGCAGTTTATCGCCAGCTAACTATGGCTACACCTTC | CASSLSPANYGYTF
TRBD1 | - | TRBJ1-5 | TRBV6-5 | TGTGCCAGCAGTTACTCCAAAGGGACAGGTAATCAGCCCCAGCATTTT | CASSYSKGTGNQPQHF
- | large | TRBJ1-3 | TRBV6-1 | TGTGCCAGCAGTAAGACAGATTCTGGAAACACCATATATTTT | CASSKTDSGNTIYF
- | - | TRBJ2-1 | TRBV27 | TGTGCCAGCGGGGGGGGGCCGTACAATGAGCAGTTCTTC | CASGGGPYNEQFF
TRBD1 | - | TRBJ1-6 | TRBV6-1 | TGTGCCAGCAGTCATCGGACAGGGCAGCCCCTCCACTTT | CASSHRTGQPLHF
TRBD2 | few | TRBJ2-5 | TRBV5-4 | TGTGCCAGCAGCTTGGGAAGTAGCGGGCAAGAGACCCAGTACTTC | CASSLGSSGQETQYF
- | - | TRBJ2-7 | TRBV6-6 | TGTGCCAGTAACCCCGTCAGAGCGGACGAGCAGTACTTC | CASNPVRADEQYF
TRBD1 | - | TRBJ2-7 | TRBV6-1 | TGTGCCAGCACCTCGACAGGGTGGTACGAGCAGTACTTC | CASTSTGWYEQYF
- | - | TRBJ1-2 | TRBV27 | TGTGCCAGCAGGGCCGGGCTCGGGGGGTACTATGGCTACACCTTC | CASRAGLGGYYGYTF
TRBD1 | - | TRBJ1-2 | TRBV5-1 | TGCGCCAGCAGCATCATGGGACAGGGCGAAGGCTACACCTTC | CASSIMGQGEGYTF
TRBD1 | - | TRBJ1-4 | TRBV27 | TGTGCCAGCAGTTTAGGGACAGGGCTAGAGGCAAAACTGTTTTTT | CASSLGTGLEAKLFF
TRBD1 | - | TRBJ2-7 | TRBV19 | TGTGCCAGTAGTACCGGACAGGGGTACGAGCAGTACTTC | CASSTGQGYEQYF
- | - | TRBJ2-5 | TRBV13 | TGTGCCAGCAGCCTAGGACTACAAGAGACCCAGTACTTC | CASSLGLQETQYF
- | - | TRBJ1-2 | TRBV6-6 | TGTGCCAGCAGTTACTTGATGAGGGCCCCAAGCTACACCTTC | CASSYLMRAPSYTF